This T cell receptor beta chain was identified during a study of blood T cell repertoires in COVID-19. Study summary: Acute and convalescent COVID-19 specimens originated in the United States, Italy and Spain. The analysed material was cDNA or gDNA that came from T cells, B-cell-depleted T cells, or PBMCs.

In the source study's methods: Reference gene primer amplification yielded estimated nucleated cell counts. The assay was immunoSEQ multiplex PCR, and TCRdb's table has in-frame clones only and misses some. The DNA gave D and trimming, while V, J and clone size come from that table. The sample records 200,000 to 250,000 clones, about 90% being singletons. V lost 5 bases and J 4 bases, leaving 12 bases between the germline ends. Germline V gene sequence: CDR1 MDHEN, CDR2 SYDVKM. This CDR3 has 14 amino acids. J is TRBJ1-3 and V is TRBV28; tentatively, D is TRBD1 (6 bases). The sample taken for sequencing was peripheral blood. The sequence derives from a man younger than 35 with active or convalescent COVID-19. The chain's CDR3 is CASSRRQAGNTIYF. In nucleotides, the CDR3 is TGTGCCAGCAGTCGTCGACAGGCCGGAAACACCATATATTTT.